This paragraph covers one T cell receptor (beta chain) sequence. This clone was recorded a few times. Its binding antigen is unknown. Base-call qualities are not available, and no considerably larger clone is one nucleotide away. The data belong to a study of blood T cell repertoires in COVID-19 (TCRdb year 2020). Background on the whole study: Samples from collaborators originated in the United States, Italy and Spain and spanned both the acute and convalescent phases of COVID-19. The material from the prospective study consisted of cDNA or gDNA derived from T cells, B-cell-depleted T cells, or PBMCs. Subjects who had been exposed to COVID-19, were actively infected with it, or had recovered from it provided the deeply sampled blood TCRbeta repertoires that made up the dataset. The repertoires were released in a freely available public database meant as a resource for research on the immune response to SARS-CoV-2. Samples were obtained from the ongoing ImmuneRACE study (first 160 participants) and from 1,254 subjects provided by 6 global collaborators. Sample metadata almost always included a de-identified subject ID, COVID-19 status, age in years and sex. HLA class I and class II types, where available, came from metadata supplied by the sample provider rather than from assay-based typing. Summary of the overall study and its limitations: The amount of clinical and demographic metadata varied by source and participant and was provided uncurated.

Each collaborating institution followed its own protocols to collect whole blood in K2EDTA tubes. For TCRbeta analysis, collaborators shipped samples in one of three forms: frozen whole blood, isolated PBMCs, or DNA extracted from either of those sample types. The immunoSEQ Assay, a bias-controlled multiplex PCR, was used to amplify TCRbeta CDR3 regions from genomic DNA. As for the original processing: Within the assay, amplification of reference gene primers was used to estimate how many nucleated cells each sample contained. Sequence reads were collapsed and filtered to measure the absolute abundance of every unique TCRbeta CDR3 rearrangement. Productive Simpson clonality was computed per sample as the square root of Simpson's diversity index over productive rearrangements. TCRdb retrieved this table from immuneACCESS and kept in-frame rearrangements only. Not all clones are present; in checked studies, unresolved V genes account for under half, and no reason is known for the remainder. V and J calls and clone size are copied from that table; D and trimming were computed from the DNA. The sample table contains under 350,000 clones; only one count was recorded for approximately 88% of them. Of the sample, roughly 2.2% falls within the top ten clones.

The sequenced sample consisted of peripheral blood. This TCR came from a man between 50 and 59 years old with acute or convalescent COVID-19.

The DNA sequence is as follows: TGTGCCAGCAGGGCCGCCAGGGGGGCTAACTATGGCTACACCTTC. This translates into CASRAARGANYGYTF. Recombination connected TRBV5-4 to TRBJ1-2; TRBD1 aligns with 7 central bases. The V end gives up 5 bases and the J end 0 bases, leaving 7 bases in the junction not matched to a gene. The germline V gene (reference sequence) supplies CDR1 SGHNT and CDR2 YYREEE. From cysteine to phenylalanine, the CDR3 is 15 amino acids long. The DNA shown is the 45-base CDR3, in frame from base 1.